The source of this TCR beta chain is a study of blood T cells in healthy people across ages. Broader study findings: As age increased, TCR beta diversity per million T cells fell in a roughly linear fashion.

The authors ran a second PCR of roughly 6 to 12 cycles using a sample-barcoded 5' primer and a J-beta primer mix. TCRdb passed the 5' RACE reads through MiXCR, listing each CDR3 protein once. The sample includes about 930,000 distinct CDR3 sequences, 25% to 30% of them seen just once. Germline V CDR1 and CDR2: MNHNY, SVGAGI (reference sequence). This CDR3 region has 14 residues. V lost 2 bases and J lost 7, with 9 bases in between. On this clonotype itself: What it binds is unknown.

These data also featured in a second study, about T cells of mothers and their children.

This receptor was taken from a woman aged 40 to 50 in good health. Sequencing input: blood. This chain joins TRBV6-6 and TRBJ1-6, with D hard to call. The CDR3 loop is CASSYETGNSPLHF. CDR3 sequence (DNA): TGTGCCAGCAGTTACGAGACGGGGAATTCACCCCTCCACTTT.